This T cell receptor (beta chain) emerged from a study of blood T cell repertoires in COVID-19 (dated by TCRdb to 2019 to 2021). Study-wide context: Samples from collaborators originated in the United States, Italy and Spain and spanned both the acute and convalescent phases of COVID-19. The repertoires were made available in a free public database intended to serve as a resource for research on the immune response to SARS-CoV-2. A de-identified subject ID, COVID-19 status, age in years and sex were almost always included in the sample metadata. The material from the prospective study consisted of cDNA or gDNA derived from T cells, B-cell-depleted T cells, or PBMCs. Samples were obtained from the ongoing ImmuneRACE study (first 160 participants) and from 1,254 subjects provided by 6 global collaborators. The dataset comprised deeply sampled blood TCRbeta repertoires from subjects exposed to, actively infected with, or recovered from COVID-19. Where available, HLA class I and class II types were obtained from metadata supplied by the sample provider rather than from assay-based typing.

Samples from volunteer blood donors who had recovered from COVID-19 were contributed by a second Seattle source. Whole blood was collected in K2EDTA tubes by collaborating institutions according to the institutions' own protocols. For TCRbeta analysis, collaborator samples were shipped as frozen whole blood, as isolated PBMCs, or as DNA extracted from either sample type. TCRbeta CDR3 regions were amplified from genomic DNA by means of the immunoSEQ Assay, a bias-controlled multiplex PCR. The authors' pipeline ran thus. Nucleated cell counts per sample were estimated from amplification of reference gene primers within the assay. To quantify the absolute abundance of each unique TCRbeta CDR3 rearrangement, sequence reads were collapsed and filtered. For each sample, productive Simpson clonality was calculated as the square root of Simpson's diversity index over productive rearrangements. The table was pulled from immuneACCESS by TCRdb, which kept in-frame rearrangements only. Such tables lose some clones; where checked, under half of the loss comes from unresolved V genes, and the rest has no known cause. D and trimming come from the DNA, and the V and J calls and clone size come from that table. This sample is represented by 150,000 to 200,000 clones; 80% to 90% of them were singletons. The top ten constitute about 2.1% of the sample.

This clone was observed once. Its antigen is not yet known. No base quality information exists; no much larger clone differs at one position. What the work shows at the level of the full study, not this receptor alone: The quantity of clinical and demographic metadata differed by source and by participant and was supplied without curation.

This receptor was obtained from a man between 18 and 35 years old who had recovered from COVID-19. The specimen was peripheral blood.

In nucleotide form, the sequence is TGCGCCAGCAGCCAAATGGACAGCGGCCGCGGGGGGGAGACCCAGTACTTC. The translation is CASSQMDSGRGGETQYF. The chain joins TRBV5-1 to TRBJ2-5, with 8 central nucleotides matching TRBD2. V trim: 4 bases; J trim: 5 bases; unmatched bases: 16. Based on the germline V gene, the CDR1 and CDR2 sequences are SGHRS and YFSETQ. From the cysteine through the phenylalanine, the CDR3 covers 17 amino acids. Of the read, only the CDR3 DNA is kept; its 51 bases are in frame from base 1.